This TCR beta chain was recorded in a study of vaccination and CD4 T cells after COVID-19. Sequencing of DNA taken from cultured CD4+ T cells relied on the Oncomine TCR Beta short-read assay. TCRdb re-called the PCR reads through MiXCR, storing one row per CDR3 protein. This sample yields several thousand distinct CDR3 sequences, of which around a third are seen a single time; roughly 30% belongs to the top ten. Comments on this clonotype: Antigen unknown.

Treatment denoted: roughly 10-day PBMC culture with coronavirus spike peptide pools or control peptides (ViraFEST assay). V shed 6 bases, J shed 2 bases, and the junction held 6 bases outside the gene matches. The CDR3 loop spans 16 amino acids. The germline CDR1 and CDR2 sequences are MNHEY and SMNVEV (reference sequence). The chain carries TRBV27 and TRBJ2-5; TRBD2 aligns across 13 bases. Sequencing was carried out using cultured CD4+ T cells from blood. This receptor was obtained from a human donor with COVID-19. For the CDR3, the DNA is TGTGCCAGCAGGACGACTAGCGGGGGGCGACAAGAGACCCAGTACTTC. Translation gives CASRTTSGGRQETQYF.